The clone carrying this T cell receptor beta chain was seen only a few times. Its antigen remains unknown. The sample belongs to a study of beta chain features in type 1 diabetes. Study details: Sorted cells from all samples, numbering about 99,000,000, were examined. Study outcomes and limitations: A moderate, significant TCRB CDR3 shortening appeared in type 1 diabetes across four CD4+ subsets. The naive, central memory and Treg TCRB repertoires showed an apparent similarity that was greater among patients than among healthy donors.

V lost 6 bases and J 3 bases, leaving 14 bases between the germline ends. The CDR3 spans 14 residues. The germline gives CDR1 MNHEY, CDR2 SVGAGI. Stem cell-like memory, regulatory, central memory and naive CD4+ cells were sorted via CD45RO/CCR7/CD25/CD127/CD95/CD27. The investigators reverse transcribed all of the isolated RNA, so they sequenced expressed TCRB transcripts. Measured with immunoSEQ multiplex PCR; TCRdb has only the in-frame clones, and not every one. The data contain about 650,000 clones, about an eighth of them singletons. The clonotype was recovered from a man under 40 with type 1 diabetes. The sample consisted of naive CD4+ T cells from blood. The chain links TRBV6-5 to TRBJ1-2, with unresolved D. The CDR3 sequence: CASSGGPADYGYTF. Here the CDR3 DNA reads TGTGCCAGCAGCGGCGGCCCCGCGGACTATGGCTACACCTTC.